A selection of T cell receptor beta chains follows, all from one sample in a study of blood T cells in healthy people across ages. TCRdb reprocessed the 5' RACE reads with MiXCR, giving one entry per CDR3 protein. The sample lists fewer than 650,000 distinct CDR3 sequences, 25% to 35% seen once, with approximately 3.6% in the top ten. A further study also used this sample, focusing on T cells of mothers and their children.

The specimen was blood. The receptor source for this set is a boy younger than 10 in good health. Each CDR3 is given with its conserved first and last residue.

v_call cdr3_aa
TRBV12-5 CASGPPWTGIHNQPQHF
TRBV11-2 CASSSPRTSGRALDTQYF
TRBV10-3 CAIRTGGAGITDTQYF
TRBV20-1 CSARDPRRGNEQFF
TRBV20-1 CSASTREYNEKLFF
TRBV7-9 CASSPRQMNTEAFF
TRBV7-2 CASSLAGFTLAKNIQYF
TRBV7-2 CASSLGGGTGGAFF
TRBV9 CASSAQGNPYNEQFF
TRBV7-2 CASSQQGGGKNIQYF
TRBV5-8 CASSLGGAANEQFF
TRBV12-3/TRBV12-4 CASSLAPPMGQYF
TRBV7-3 CASSLTGIPNEQFF
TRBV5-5 CASSFTTGELFF
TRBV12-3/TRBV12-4 CASREDRTYEQYF
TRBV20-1 CSARQGMNGYTF
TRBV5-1 CASSLEFPDGYGYTF
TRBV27 CASTTYRAGANVLTF
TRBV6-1 CASSRPGLAGQETQYF
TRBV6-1 CASSVQFLNSGANVLTF
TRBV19 CASSIQGDGNQPQHF
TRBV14 CASSFRAGPPGYTF
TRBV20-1 CSARDPGANVLTF
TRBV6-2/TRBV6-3 CASSWREGTYNEQFF
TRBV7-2 CASSLGGVVYEQYF
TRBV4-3 CASSQEGTSNQPQHF
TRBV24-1 CATSDLRDTQYF
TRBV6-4 CASSDSKHNSYQETQYF
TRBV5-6 CASSPGGQGLNTEAFF
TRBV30 CAWSVLLNQGDIQYF
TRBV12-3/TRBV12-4 CASSSPGAGVSNEQFF
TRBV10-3 CAISPSGSGANVLTF
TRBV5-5 CASSLWRWSSYNEQFF
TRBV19 CASREPDQGVLPNYGYTF
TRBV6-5 CASTRDPNYGYTF
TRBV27 CASSLTPFGGIVSYEQYF
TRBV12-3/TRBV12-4 CASSFDPSAYHNEQFF
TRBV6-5 CATGLAVRETQYF
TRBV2 CASMVGGTDTQYF
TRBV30 CAWSPTGLNTEAFF